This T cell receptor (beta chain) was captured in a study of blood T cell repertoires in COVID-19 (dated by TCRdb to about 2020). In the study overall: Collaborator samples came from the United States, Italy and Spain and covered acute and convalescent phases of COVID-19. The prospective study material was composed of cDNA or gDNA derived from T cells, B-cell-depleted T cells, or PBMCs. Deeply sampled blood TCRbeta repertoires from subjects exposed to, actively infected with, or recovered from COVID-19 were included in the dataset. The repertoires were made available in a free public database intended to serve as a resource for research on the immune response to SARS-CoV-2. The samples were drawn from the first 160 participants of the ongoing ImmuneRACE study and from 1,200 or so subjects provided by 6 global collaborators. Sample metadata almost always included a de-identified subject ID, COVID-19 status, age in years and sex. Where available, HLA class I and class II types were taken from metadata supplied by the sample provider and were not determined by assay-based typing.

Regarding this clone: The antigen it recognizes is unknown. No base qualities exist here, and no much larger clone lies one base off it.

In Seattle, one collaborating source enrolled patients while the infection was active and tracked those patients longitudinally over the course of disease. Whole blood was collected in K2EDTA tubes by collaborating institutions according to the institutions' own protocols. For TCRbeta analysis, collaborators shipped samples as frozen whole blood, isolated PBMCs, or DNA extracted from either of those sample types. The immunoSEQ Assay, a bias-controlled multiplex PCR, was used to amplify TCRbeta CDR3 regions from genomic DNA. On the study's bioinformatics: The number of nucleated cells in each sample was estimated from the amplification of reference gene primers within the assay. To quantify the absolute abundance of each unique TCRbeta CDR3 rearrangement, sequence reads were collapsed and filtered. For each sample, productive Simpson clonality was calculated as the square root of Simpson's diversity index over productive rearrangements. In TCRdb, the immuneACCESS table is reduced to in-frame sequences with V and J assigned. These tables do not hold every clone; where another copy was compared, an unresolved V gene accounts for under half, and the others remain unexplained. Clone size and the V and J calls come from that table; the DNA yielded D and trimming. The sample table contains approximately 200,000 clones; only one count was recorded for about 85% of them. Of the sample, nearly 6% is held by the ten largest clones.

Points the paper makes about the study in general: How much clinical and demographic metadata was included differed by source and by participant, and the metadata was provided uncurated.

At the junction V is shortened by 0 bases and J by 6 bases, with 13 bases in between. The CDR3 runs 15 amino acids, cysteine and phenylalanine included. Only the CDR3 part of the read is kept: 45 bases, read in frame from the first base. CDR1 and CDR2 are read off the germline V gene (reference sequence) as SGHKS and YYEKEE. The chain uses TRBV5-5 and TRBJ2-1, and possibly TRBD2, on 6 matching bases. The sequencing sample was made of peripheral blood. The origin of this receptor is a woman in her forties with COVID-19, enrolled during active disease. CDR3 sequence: CASSLGDSSTNEQFF. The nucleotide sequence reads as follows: TGTGCCAGCAGCTTGGGGGACTCGAGCACCAATGAGCAGTTCTTC.